These 14 T cell receptor beta chains came from one sample sequenced in a study of T cell changes during pregnancy in multiple sclerosis. The protocol was immunoSEQ multiplex PCR, while the TCRdb copy is restricted to in-frame clones and leaves out a portion. The sample carries some 17,000 clones, roughly 96% recorded once. Here the sequenced sample was peripheral blood, taken in the third trimester of pregnancy. Every receptor here comes from a female donor with multiple sclerosis, enrolled in a pregnancy study.

This rearrangement joins TRBV28 to TRBJ1-3, with TRBD1 identical over 9 bases. CDR1 is MDHEN and CDR2 is SYDVKM in the germline V gene. V trimming: 4 bases; J trimming: 6 bases; junction bases outside the gene matches: 4. The CDR3 extends over 14 amino acids. DNA for the CDR3: TGTGCCAGCAGTTCCCCACAGGGGGCAAACACCATATATTTT. Its protein is CASSSPQGANTIYF.

This clone was seen a single time. The V call is TRBV10-3, the J call TRBJ2-1; possible D gene TRBD1, 5 bases. V lost 0 bases and J 6 bases, leaving 12 bases between the germline ends. CDR1 is ENHRY and CDR2 is SYGVKD in the germline V gene. This CDR3 spans 15 amino acids. Written as DNA, the CDR3 is TGTGCCATCAGTGAGTCCCAGCAGGGTAGCAATGAGCAGTTCTTC. This sequence encodes CAISESQQGSNEQFF.

The chain is built from TRBV6-5 and TRBJ1-6; D possibly corresponds to TRBD1 (5 bases). V lost 7 bases, J lost 7 bases, and 14 bases lay in between. The CDR3 extends over 14 amino acids. Germline lookup yields CDR1 MNHEY and CDR2 SVGAGI. CDR3 sequence: CASTRMGGNSPLHF. In DNA, the CDR3 is TGTGCCAGCACCAGAATGGGGGGGAATTCACCCCTCCACTTT.

This rearrangement joins TRBV5-1 to TRBJ2-1; 8 bases agree with TRBD2. Looked up from germline, CDR1 is SGHRS and CDR2 is YFSETQ. V was clipped by 0 bases and J by 7 bases; unmatched bases: 9. CDR3 length: 16 residues. The chain's CDR3 is CASSLEGAGEWNEQFF. CDR3 DNA: TGCGCCAGCAGCTTGGAGGGAGCGGGAGAATGGAATGAGCAGTTCTTC.

This chain uses TRBV2 with TRBJ1-2; weak D call: TRBD1 (6 bases). The ends were cut back, 6 bases at V and 6 bases at J, with 14 bases in the middle. Germline CDR1 and CDR2: SNHLY and FYNNEI. This CDR3 spans 13 amino acids. The CDR3 nucleotides read TGTGCCAGCAGAACGACAGGAGAGGATGGCTACACCTTC. It translates to CASRTTGEDGYTF.

The chain has TRBV9 and TRBJ2-7; possible D gene TRBD1, 5 bases. With 0 bases removed from V and 2 bases from J, the gap between germline ends came to 12 bases. The germline CDR1 and CDR2 sequences are SGDLS and YYNGEE. This CDR3 region has 15 residues. CDR3 sequence reads: CASSVDPGITYEQYF. CDR3 bases: TGTGCCAGCAGCGTAGATCCAGGGATCACCTACGAGCAGTACTTC.

V usage is TRBV29-1 and J usage is TRBJ2-7; 7 nucleotides align to TRBD1. Germline V gene sequence: CDR1 SQVTM, CDR2 ANQGSEA. This CDR3 region has 13 residues. V dropped 3 bases and J dropped 9; count of bases not matched to a gene: 11. In DNA, the CDR3 is TGCAGCGTTGACCTAGGGGCAGGGGGTCGGCAGTACTTC. This encodes CSVDLGAGGRQYF.

V and J are TRBV30 and TRBJ2-1; D gene uncertain. CDR1 and CDR2 (germline): GTSNPN, SVGIG (reference sequence). Trimming removed 3 bases from V and 6 bases from J, with 6 bases in between. The CDR3 has 11 residues. The CDR3 protein is CAWSSINEQFF. CDR3 DNA sequence: TGTGCCTGGAGCTCTATCAATGAGCAGTTCTTC.

The chain couples TRBV28 to TRBJ2-7, with 11 bases aligning to TRBD1. The CDR3 contains 14 residues. In germline, CDR1 is MDHEN, CDR2 SYDVKM. Trimming at V came to 5 bases and at J to 2 bases, leaving 2 bases not matched to a gene. This CDR3 reads CASSAGQGAYEQYF. As DNA, the CDR3 is TGTGCCAGCAGTGCGGGACAGGGGGCCTACGAGCAGTACTTC.

V usage is TRBV18 and J usage is TRBJ1-2; the D is unclear. Germline CDR1 reads KGHSH; CDR2 reads LQKENI. V lost 3 bases to trimming and J lost 3 bases, with 8 bases between them. The CDR3 has 13 amino acids. CDR3 amino acids: CASSPSGHYGYTF. DNA for the CDR3: TGTGCCAGCTCACCCTCTGGCCACTATGGCTACACCTTC.

The V gene is TRBV19, the J gene TRBJ2-1, with unresolved D. V lost 1 base to trimming and J lost 7 bases, with 14 bases between them. Germline V gives CDR1 LNHDA, CDR2 SQIVND (reference sequence). The CDR3 extends over 15 amino acids. The chain's CDR3 is CASSIGRTGRNEQFF. Here the CDR3 DNA reads TGTGCCAGTAGTATAGGAAGAACGGGTCGGAATGAGCAGTTCTTC.

The J gene is TRBJ1-1, the V gene TRBV5-4; 8 bases line up with TRBD1. Germline CDR1 and CDR2: SGHNT and YYREEE (reference sequence). J lost 5 bases, V lost 5 bases, and 8 bases had no gene match. The CDR3 runs 14 residues. The CDR3 is CASSLDRERTEAFF. CDR3 nucleotide sequence: TGTGCCAGCAGTCTGGACAGGGAGCGGACTGAAGCTTTCTTT.

The chain is built from TRBV4-1 and TRBJ1-4; 8 bases agree with TRBD1. Germline trimming cut 0 bases from V and 8 bases from J; bases unmatched to any gene: 8. Germline V gives CDR1 MGHRA, CDR2 YSYEKL. CDR3 size: 16 residues. CDR3 sequence: CASSQEETGVREKLFF. CDR3 sequence (DNA): TGCGCCAGCAGCCAAGAAGAGACAGGGGTTCGCGAAAAACTGTTTTTT.

This clone was seen once. The rearrangement joins TRBV7-8 to TRBJ2-1; D uncertain. V shed 3 bases and J shed 2 bases, with 8 bases lying between them. The CDR3 spans 14 residues. The germline V gene has CDR1 SGHVS and CDR2 FQNEAQ. Here the CDR3 DNA reads TGTGCCAGCAGCTTGGTGAACACCTACAATGAGCAGTTCTTC. It encodes CASSLVNTYNEQFF.